The present T cell receptor beta chain was sequenced within a study of T-cell memory formation after mild COVID-19. Study-wide context: Clusters were largely donor specific. The study, taken as a whole, reports: Chiefly within CM and EM were the contracting CD4+ clones; CD8+ ones were within EMRA. In pre-infection memory, a portion of responding clones appeared, which suggested that cross-reactive memory joined.

Constant-segment primers were used for 5'RACE, and the resulting TCR alpha and TCR beta cDNA libraries carried sample barcodes and UMIs. TCRdb re-called the 5' RACE reads through MiXCR, storing one row per CDR3 protein. Found here are about 81,000 distinct CDR3 sequences, nearly 25% of them singletons; the top ten hold roughly 40%. This clonotype was recorded a few times. As yet, its antigen is unknown. The CDR3 contains 16 residues. Germline CDR1 reads SEHNR; CDR2 reads FQNEAQ (reference sequence). With 5 bases removed from V and 0 bases from J, the gap between germline ends came to 14 bases. V and J are TRBV7-9 and TRBJ2-1; D is uncertain. This TCR derives from a man between 18 and 35 years old who had mild COVID-19 (a few samples of this study predate the infection). Cell type and time point are not known. Sequenced input: PBMCs or a T cell subset sorted from them (not recorded which). CDR3 in DNA: TGTGCCAGCAGCCCCCGTGAGCCGAGCTCCTACAATGAGCAGTTCTTC. This codes for CASSPREPSSYNEQFF.